These 5 T cell receptor beta chains came from one sample sequenced in a study of vaccination effects on CD4 cells after COVID-19. These receptors lack a known antigen. The table came from immunoSEQ multiplex PCR; TCRdb's copy has only in-frame clones and leaves some out. The profile shows about 47,000 clones, about 70% of them singletons. Culture lasted about nine days before CD4+ T cell isolation. Two-dose BNT162b2 or mRNA-1273 vaccination was given to participants. This specimen consisted of CD4+ T cells from PBMCs cultured without peptide, obtained after COVID-19 vaccination. All receptors derive from a human donor who received a COVID-19 vaccine.

This rearrangement joins TRBV13 to TRBJ2-3, with D maybe TRBD2 (7 bases). Germline assignment: CDR1 PRHDT and CDR2 FYEKMQ (reference sequence). V lost 1 base to trimming and J lost 4 bases, with 9 bases between them. The CDR3 contains 14 residues. In nucleotides, the CDR3 is TGTGCCAGCAGCTTAGTGGGGGGGCCAGATACGCAGTATTTT. Translating it yields CASSLVGGPDTQYF.

There are a few counts of this clone. This chain uses TRBV5-1 with TRBJ1-1, with a weak D call TRBD1 (5 bases). The CDR3 totals 14 residues. CDR1 and CDR2 from the germline V gene are SGHRS and YFSETQ. Trimming shortened V by 0 bases and J by 4 bases, and 10 bases separated the two germline ends. In DNA form, the CDR3 reads TGCGCCAGCAGCTTGGAACCAGGGACCACTGAAGCTTTCTTT. It codes for CASSLEPGTTEAFF. Full variable domain (missing parts from reference TRBV5-1 and TRBJ1-1): KAGVTQTPRYLIKTRGQQVTLSCSPISGHRSVSWYQQTPGQGLQFLFEYFSETQRNKGNFPGRFSGRQFSNSRSEMNVSTLELGDSALYLCASSLEPGTTEAFFGQGTRLTVV.

The J gene is TRBJ1-1, the V gene TRBV5-1; TRBD1 agrees at 7 bases. After removal of 4 bases from V and 1 base from J, the junction contained 10 bases not matched to a gene. The V gene's germline CDR1 is SGHRS and CDR2 YFSETQ. The length of the CDR3 is 16 residues. The CDR3: CASSHYRDRENTEAFF. The CDR3 DNA is TGCGCCAGCAGCCACTACCGGGACAGAGAGAACACTGAAGCTTTCTTT.

The chain carries TRBV2 and TRBJ2-2; 7 bases are shared with TRBD1. Per germline, CDR1 SNHLY and CDR2 FYNNEI. V was pared by 6 bases and J by 5 bases, with 6 bases of the junction left unmatched. CDR3 length: 14 residues. The CDR3 DNA follows: TGTGCCAGCAGCCCAGTCAGGGGGACCGGGGAGCTGTTTTTT. Its protein is CASSPVRGTGELFF. The full variable domain, in which reference TRBV2 and TRBJ2-2 provide the parts outside the CDR3, is EPEVTQTPSHQVTQMGQEVILRCVPISNHLYFYWYRQILGQKVEFLVSFYNNEISEKSEIFDDQFSVERPDGSNFTLKIRSTKLEDSAMYFCASSPVRGTGELFFGEGSRLTVL.

CDR3 protein: CAWSAGLQETQYF. For the CDR3, the DNA is TGTGCCTGGAGTGCGGGACTCCAAGAGACCCAGTACTTC. This sequence joins TRBV30 and TRBJ2-5, with D tentatively TRBD2 (6 bases). Germline CDR1 GTSNPN, CDR2 SVGIG (reference sequence). V shed 1 base and J shed 1 base, with 7 bases lying between them. The CDR3 has 13 residues.